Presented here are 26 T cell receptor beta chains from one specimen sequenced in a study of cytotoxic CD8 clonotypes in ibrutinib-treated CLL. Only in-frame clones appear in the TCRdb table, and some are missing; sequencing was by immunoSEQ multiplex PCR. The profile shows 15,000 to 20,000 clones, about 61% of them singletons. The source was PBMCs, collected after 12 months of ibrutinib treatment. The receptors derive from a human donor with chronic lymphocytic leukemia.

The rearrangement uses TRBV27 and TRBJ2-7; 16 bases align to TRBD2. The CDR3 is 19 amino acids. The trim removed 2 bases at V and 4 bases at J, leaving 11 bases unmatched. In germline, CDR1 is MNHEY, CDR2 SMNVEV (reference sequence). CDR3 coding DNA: TGTGCCAGCAGTTTAAGCGGGACTAGCGGGAGGGCCTGGAGGTACGAGCAGTACTTC. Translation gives CASSLSGTSGRAWRYEQYF.

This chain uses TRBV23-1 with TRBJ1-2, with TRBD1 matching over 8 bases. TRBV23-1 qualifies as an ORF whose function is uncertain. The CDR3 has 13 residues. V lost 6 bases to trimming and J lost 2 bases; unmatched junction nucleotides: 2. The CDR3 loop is CASSRTGNYGYTF. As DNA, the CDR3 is TGCGCCAGCAGCCGGACAGGGAACTATGGCTACACCTTC.

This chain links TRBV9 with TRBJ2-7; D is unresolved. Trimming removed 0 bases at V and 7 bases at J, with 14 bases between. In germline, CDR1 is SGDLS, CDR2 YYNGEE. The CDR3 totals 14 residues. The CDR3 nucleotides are TGTGCCAGCAGCGTAGGCAGCGTAGCTATGGAGCAGTACTTC. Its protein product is CASSVGSVAMEQYF.

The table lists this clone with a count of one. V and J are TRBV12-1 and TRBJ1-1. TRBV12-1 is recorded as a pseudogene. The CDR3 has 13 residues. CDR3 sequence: CASSFWGYTEAFF. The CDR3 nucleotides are TGTGCCAGCAGCTTTTGGGGGTATACTGAAGCTTTCTTT.

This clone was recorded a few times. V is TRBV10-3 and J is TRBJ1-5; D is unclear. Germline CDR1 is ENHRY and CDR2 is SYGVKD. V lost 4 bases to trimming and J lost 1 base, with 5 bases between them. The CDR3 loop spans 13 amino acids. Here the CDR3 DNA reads TGTGCCATCAGTGTAGGCAGCAATCAGCCCCAGCATTTT. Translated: CAISVGSNQPQHF.

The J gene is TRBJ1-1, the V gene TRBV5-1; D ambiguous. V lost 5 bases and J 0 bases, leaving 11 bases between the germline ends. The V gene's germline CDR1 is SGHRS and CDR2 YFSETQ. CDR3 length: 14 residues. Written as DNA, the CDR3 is TGCGCCAGCAGGCGGGCGGGGTTGAACACTGAAGCTTTCTTT. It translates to CASRRAGLNTEAFF. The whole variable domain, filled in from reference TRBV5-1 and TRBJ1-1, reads KAGVTQTPRYLIKTRGQQVTLSCSPISGHRSVSWYQQTPGQGLQFLFEYFSETQRNKGNFPGRFSGRQFSNSRSEMNVSTLELGDSALYLCASRRAGLNTEAFFGQGTRLTVV.

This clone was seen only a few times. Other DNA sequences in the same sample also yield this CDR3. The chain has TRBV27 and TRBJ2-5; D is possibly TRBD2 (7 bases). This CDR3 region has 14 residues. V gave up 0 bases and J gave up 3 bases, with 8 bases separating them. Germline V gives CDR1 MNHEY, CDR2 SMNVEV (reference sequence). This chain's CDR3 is CASSLSGGEETQYF. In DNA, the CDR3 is TGTGCCAGCAGTTTATCAGGGGGGGAAGAGACCCAGTACTTC.

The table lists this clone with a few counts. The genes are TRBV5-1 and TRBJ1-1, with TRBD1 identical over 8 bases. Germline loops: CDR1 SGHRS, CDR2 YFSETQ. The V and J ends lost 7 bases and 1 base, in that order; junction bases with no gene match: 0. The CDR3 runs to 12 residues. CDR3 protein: CASGTGNTEAFF. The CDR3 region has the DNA TGCGCCAGCGGGACAGGGAACACTGAAGCTTTCTTT. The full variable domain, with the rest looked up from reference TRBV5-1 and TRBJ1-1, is KAGVTQTPRYLIKTRGQQVTLSCSPISGHRSVSWYQQTPGQGLQFLFEYFSETQRNKGNFPGRFSGRQFSNSRSEMNVSTLELGDSALYLCASGTGNTEAFFGQGTRLTVV.

CDR3 coding DNA: TGTGCCATCAGTGGGGGACTAGCGGGGGAATCCTACGAGCAGTACTTC. Amino acid sequence: CAISGGLAGESYEQYF. The chain employs TRBV10-3 and TRBJ2-7, with 14 bases lining up with TRBD2. V shed 4 bases, J shed 1 base, and the junction held 3 bases outside the gene matches. CDR1 and CDR2 from the germline V gene are ENHRY and SYGVKD. The length of the CDR3 is 16 residues.

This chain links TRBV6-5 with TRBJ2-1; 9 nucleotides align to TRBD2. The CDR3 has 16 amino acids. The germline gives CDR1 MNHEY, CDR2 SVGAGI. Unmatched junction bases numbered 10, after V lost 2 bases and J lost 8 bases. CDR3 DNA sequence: TGTGCCAGCAGTTACGCTCCCGGGACTAGCCGGCATGAGCAGTTCTTC. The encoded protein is CASSYAPGTSRHEQFF.

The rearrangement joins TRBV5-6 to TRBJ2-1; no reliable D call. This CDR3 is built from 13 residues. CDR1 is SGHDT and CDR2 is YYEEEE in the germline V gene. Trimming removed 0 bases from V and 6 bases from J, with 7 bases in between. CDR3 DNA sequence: TGTGCCAGCAGCTTGGGCCGGCCCAATGAGCAGTTCTTC. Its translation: CASSLGRPNEQFF.

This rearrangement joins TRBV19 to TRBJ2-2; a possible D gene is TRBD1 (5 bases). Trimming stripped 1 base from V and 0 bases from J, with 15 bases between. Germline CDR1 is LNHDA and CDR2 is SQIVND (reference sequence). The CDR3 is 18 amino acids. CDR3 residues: CASSIVGLGLPNTGELFF. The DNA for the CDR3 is TGTGCCAGTAGTATAGTTGGTTTGGGGCTCCCGAACACCGGGGAGCTGTTTTTT.

CDR3 in amino acids: CASRPAGEAEETQYF. The CDR3 DNA sequence: TGCGCCAGCAGACCAGCGGGAGAGGCCGAGGAGACCCAGTACTTC. The rearrangement joins TRBV5-1 to TRBJ2-5; TRBD2 matches 8 bases. This CDR3 has 15 amino acids. The J segment lost 5 bases and the V segment lost 5 bases, leaving 11 bases of the junction unmatched. From germline, CDR1 is SGHRS and CDR2 YFSETQ.

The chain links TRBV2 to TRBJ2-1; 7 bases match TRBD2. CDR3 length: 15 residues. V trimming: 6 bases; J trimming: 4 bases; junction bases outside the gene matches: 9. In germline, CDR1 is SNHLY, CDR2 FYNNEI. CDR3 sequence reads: CASRQLAGRYNEQFF. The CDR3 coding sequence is TGTGCCAGCAGGCAATTAGCGGGTCGATACAATGAGCAGTTCTTC.

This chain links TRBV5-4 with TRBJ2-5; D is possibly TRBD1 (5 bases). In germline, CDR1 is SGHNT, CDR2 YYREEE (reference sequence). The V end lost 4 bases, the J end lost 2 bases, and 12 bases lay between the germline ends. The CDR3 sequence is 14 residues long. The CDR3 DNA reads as TGTGCCAGCAGCCGAGTTACAGGTCAAGAGACCCAGTACTTC. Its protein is CASSRVTGQETQYF.

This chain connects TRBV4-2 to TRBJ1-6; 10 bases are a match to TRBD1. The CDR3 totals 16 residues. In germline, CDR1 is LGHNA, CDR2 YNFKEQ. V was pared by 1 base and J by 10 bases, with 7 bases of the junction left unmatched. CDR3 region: CASSQVSGQGNSPLHF. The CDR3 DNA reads TGTGCCAGCAGCCAAGTCTCGGGACAGGGGAACTCACCCCTCCACTTT.

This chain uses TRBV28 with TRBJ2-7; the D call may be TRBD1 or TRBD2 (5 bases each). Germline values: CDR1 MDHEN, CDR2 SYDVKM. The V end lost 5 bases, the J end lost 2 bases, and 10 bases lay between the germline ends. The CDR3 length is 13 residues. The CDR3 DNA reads TGTGCCAGCAGTAGGGACGGCACCTACGAGCAGTACTTC. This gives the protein CASSRDGTYEQYF. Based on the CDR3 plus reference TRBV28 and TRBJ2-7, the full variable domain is DVKVTQSSRYLVKRTGEKVFLECVQDMDHENMFWYRQDPGLGLRLIYFSYDVKMKEKGDIPEGYSVSREKKERFSLILESASTNQTSMYLCASSRDGTYEQYFGPGTRLTVT.

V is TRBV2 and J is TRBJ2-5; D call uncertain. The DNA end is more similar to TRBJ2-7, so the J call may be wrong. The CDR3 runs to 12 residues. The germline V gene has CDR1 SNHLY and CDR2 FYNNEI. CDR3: CASSDDSYEQYF. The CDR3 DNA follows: TGTGCCAGCTCGGACGACTCCTACGAGCAGTACTTC.

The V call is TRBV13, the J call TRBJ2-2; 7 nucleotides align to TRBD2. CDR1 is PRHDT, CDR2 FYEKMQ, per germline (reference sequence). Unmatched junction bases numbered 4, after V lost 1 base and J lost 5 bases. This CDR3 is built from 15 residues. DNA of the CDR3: TGTGCCAGCAGCTTAGCGGGAGGAGGTACCGGGGAGCTGTTTTTT. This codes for CASSLAGGGTGELFF.

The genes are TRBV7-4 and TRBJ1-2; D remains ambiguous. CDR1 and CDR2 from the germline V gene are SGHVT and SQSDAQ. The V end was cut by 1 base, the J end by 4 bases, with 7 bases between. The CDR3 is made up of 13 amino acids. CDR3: CASSLVQIYGYTF. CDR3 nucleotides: TGTGCCAGCAGCTTAGTACAGATCTATGGCTACACCTTC.

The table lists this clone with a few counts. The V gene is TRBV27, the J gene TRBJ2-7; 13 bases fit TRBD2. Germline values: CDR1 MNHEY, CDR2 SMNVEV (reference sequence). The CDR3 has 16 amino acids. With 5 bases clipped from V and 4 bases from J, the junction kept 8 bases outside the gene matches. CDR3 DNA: TGTGCCAGCAGTGCATGGGGACTAGCGGGAAGATACGAGCAGTACTTC. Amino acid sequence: CASSAWGLAGRYEQYF.

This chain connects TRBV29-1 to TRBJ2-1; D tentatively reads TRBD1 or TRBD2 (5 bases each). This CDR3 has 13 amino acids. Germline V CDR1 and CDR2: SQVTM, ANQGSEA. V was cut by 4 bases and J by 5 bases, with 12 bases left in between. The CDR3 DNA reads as TGCAGCGTTGCCGGGACCACCAACAATGAGCAGTTCTTC. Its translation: CSVAGTTNNEQFF.

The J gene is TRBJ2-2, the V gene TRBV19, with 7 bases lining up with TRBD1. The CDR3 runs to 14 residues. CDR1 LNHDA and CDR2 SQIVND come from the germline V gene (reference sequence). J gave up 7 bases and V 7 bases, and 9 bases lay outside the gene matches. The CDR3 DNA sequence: TGTGCCAGTACTAAGGGGGCACGTAGCGGGGAGCTGTTTTTT. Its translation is CASTKGARSGELFF.

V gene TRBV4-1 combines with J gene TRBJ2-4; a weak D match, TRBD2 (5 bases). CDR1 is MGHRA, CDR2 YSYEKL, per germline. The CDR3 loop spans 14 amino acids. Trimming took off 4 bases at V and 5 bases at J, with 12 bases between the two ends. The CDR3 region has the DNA TGCGCCAGCAGCCCCCCCGGACTCCAAAACATTCAGTACTTC. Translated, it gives CASSPPGLQNIQYF.

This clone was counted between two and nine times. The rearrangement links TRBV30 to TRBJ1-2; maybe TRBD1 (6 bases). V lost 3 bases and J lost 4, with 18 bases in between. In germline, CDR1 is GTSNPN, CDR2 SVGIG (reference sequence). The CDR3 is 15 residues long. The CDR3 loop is CAWSLQGGGGYGYTF. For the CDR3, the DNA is TGTGCCTGGAGCCTGCAAGGCGGGGGCGGCTATGGCTACACCTTC.

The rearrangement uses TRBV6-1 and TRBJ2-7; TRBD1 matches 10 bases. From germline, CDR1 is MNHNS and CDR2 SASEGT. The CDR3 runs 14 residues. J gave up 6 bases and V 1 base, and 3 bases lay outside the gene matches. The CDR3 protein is CASSEGRTGGEQYF. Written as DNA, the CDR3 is TGTGCCAGCAGTGAAGGCAGGACAGGGGGCGAGCAGTACTTC.